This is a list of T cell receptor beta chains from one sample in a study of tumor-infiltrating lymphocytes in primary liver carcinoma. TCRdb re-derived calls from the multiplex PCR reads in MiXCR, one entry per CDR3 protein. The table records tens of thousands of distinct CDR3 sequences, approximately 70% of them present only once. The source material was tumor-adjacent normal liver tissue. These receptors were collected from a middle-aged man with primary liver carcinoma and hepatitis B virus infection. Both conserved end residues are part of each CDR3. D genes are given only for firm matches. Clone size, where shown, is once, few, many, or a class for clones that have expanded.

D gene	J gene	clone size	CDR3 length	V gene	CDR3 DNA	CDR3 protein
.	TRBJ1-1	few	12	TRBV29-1	TGCAGCGTAGGGACGGAGAACACTGAAGTTGTCTTT	CSVGTENTEVVF
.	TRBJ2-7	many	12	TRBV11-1	TGTGCCAGCAGCTCCGACAGCTACGAGCAGTACTTC	CASSSDSYEQYF
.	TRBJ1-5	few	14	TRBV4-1	TGCGCCAGCAGCCCCGACGGGGTTAATCAGCCCCAGCATTTT	CASSPDGVNQPQHF
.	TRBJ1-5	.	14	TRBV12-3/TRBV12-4	TGTGCCAGTAGTATTAGGTCAGGAGGTCAGCCCCAGCATTTT	CASSIRSGGQPQHF
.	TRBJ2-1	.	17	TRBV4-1	TGCGCCAGTAGCCAAGATATAAGGGCTAGCAGGGGGGGTGAGCAGTTCTTC	CASSQDIRASRGGEQFF
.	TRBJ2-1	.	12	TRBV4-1	TGTGCCAGCGGCCAAACGTTTGGTGAGCAGTTCTTC	CASGQTFGEQFF
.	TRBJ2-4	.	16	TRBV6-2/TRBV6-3	TGTGCCAGCAGTTACGATGTGAGTAGCGGAGAAAACATTCAGTACTTC	CASSYDVSSGENIQYF
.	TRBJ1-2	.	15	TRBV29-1	TGCAGCGTTGAAGTATCCGCCAGCGTCTCCTATGACTACACCTTC	CSVEVSASVSYDYTF
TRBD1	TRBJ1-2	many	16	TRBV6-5	TGTGCCAGCAGTAAACTCGGGGGGACAGGCAACTATGGCTACACCTTC	CASSKLGGTGNYGYTF
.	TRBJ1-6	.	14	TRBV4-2	TGTGTCAGCAGCCAAGCACAGGATAATTCACTTCTCCACTTT	CVSSQAQDNSLLHF
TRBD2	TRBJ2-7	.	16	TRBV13	TGTGTCTGCAGCAAACGGCGACTAGCGGGAGGGGCCGAGCAGTACTTC	CVCSKRRLAGGAEQYF
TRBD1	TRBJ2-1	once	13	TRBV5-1	TGCGCCAGAAGCTTAACAGGGGCCAATGAGCAGTTCTTC	CARSLTGANEQFF
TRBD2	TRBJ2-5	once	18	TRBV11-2	TGTGCCAGCAGGTTAGATCCGTGGTCTAGCGGAAGGGGAGGGACCCAGTACTTC	CASRLDPWSSGRGGTQYF
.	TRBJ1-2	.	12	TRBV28	TGTGCCAGCAGTGGGAGGGGTTTTGGCTACACCTTC	CASSGRGFGYTF
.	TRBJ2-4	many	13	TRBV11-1	TGTGCCAGCAGCCGGAAGCAGGGTGACATTCAGTACTTC	CASSRKQGDIQYF
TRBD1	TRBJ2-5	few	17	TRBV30	TGTGCCTGGAGTGTACGGGGGGACAGGGTGTTTGGGGAGACCCAGTACTTC	CAWSVRGDRVFGETQYF
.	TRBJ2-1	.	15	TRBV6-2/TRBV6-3	TGTGCCAGTAGTTACTCGGGGGCAGAGTACAATGAGTACTTCTTC	CASSYSGAEYNEYFF
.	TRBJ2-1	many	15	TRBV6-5	TGTGCCACCCGAGAACGCCGGCGCTCCTACAATGAGCAGTTCTTC	CATRERRRSYNEQFF
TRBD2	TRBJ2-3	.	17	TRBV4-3	TGCGCCAGCAGCCAACAAGGACTAGCGGGGGTCACAGATATGCAGTATTTT	CASSQQGLAGVTDMQYF
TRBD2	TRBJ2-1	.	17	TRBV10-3	TGTGCCGTAGCTAGCGGGACTGTTTTTAGCTCGAACAATGAGCAGTTCTTC	CAVASGTVFSSNNEQFF
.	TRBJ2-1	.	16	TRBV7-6	TGTGCCAGCAGCTTCTTAGCTGGAGGGACCTACAATGAGCAGTTCTTC	CASSFLAGGTYNEQFF
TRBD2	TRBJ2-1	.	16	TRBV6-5	TGTGCCAGCAGCCTTGATAGCGGGAGCGCTAGCAATGAGCAGTTCTTC	CASSLDSGSASNEQFF